These T cell receptor beta chains were read from a single sample in a study of T-cell reconstitution after alpha-beta-depleted transplantation in children. TCRdb redid the calling of the PCR reads with MiXCR, one entry per CDR3 protein. The sample consists of over 400,000 distinct CDR3 sequences, roughly an eighth of them appearing once. The specimen was PBMCs from the stem cell graft donor, collected from the stem cell graft. Receptors originate from a human donor who donated a stem cell graft to a child with combined immunodeficiency. Both conserved end residues are part of each CDR3. Fields, in order: J gene, V gene, clone size, D gene, CDR3 protein. A D gene is named only where the DNA matches it firmly. Where a row states a size, it is once, few, many or the class of an expanded clone; other rows omit it.

TRBJ2-1 | TRBV29-1 | few | TRBD2 | CSVEGVAGGAEQFF
TRBJ1-3 | TRBV7-9 | many | . | CASSETGSAWGGNTIYF
TRBJ2-7 | TRBV20-1 | few | . | CSAPWAGRRTGEQYF
TRBJ2-7 | TRBV5-1 | . | . | CASSLGTRTPVYEQYF
TRBJ1-5 | TRBV12-3/TRBV12-4 | many | . | CASSLVEGHQPQHF
TRBJ1-4 | TRBV4-3 | . | TRBD1 | CASSQGTGDEKLFF
TRBJ2-7 | TRBV28 | many | . | CASSSWDGAYEQYF
TRBJ2-3 | TRBV10-3 | . | . | CAISESLTGTRSTDTQYF
TRBJ2-2 | TRBV20-1 | . | . | CSATGLNTGELFF
TRBJ1-6 | TRBV20-1 | few | . | CSASGTYNSPLHF
TRBJ2-1 | TRBV5-4 | few | . | CASSLVGWTNEQFF
TRBJ2-3 | TRBV12-3/TRBV12-4 | many | . | CASSLDFVVDTQYF